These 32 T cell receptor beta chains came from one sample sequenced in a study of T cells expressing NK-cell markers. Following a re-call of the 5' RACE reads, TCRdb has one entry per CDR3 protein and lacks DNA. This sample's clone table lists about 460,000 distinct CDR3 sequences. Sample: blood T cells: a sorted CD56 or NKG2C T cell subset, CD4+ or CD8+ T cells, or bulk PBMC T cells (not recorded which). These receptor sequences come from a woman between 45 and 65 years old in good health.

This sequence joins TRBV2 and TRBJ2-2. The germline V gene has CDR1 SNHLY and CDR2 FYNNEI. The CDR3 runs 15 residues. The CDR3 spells CASSEMGLYTGELFF.

This CDR3 is CASSLVSLSGSYEQYF. The rearrangement uses TRBV7-2 and TRBJ2-7; the D gene TCRdb calls, TRBD2, cannot be checked with no DNA. Germline V CDR1 and CDR2: SGHTA, FQGNSA. The CDR3 runs to 16 residues.

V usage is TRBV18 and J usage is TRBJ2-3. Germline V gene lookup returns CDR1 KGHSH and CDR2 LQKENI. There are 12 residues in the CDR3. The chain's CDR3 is CASSSFADTQYF. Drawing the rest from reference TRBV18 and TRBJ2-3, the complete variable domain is NAGVMQNPRHLVRRRGQEARLRCSPMKGHSHVYWYRQLPEEGLKFMVYLQKENIIDESGMPKERFSAEFPKEGPSILRIQQVVRGDSAAYFCASSSFADTQYFGPGTRLTVL.

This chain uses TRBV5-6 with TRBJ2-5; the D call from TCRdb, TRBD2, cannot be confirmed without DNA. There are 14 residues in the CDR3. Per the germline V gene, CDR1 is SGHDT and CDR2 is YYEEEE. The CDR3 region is CASTEVPGRETQYF.

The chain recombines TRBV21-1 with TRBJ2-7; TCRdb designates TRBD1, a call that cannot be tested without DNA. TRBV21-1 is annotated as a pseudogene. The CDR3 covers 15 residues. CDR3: CASSTRQAPLSEQYF.

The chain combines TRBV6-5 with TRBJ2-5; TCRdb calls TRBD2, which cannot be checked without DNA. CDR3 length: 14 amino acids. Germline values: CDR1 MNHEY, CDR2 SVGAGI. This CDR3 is CASSITSGKETQYF.

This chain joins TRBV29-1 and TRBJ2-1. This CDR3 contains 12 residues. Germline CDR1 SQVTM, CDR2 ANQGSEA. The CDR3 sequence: CSVAWSYNEQFF.

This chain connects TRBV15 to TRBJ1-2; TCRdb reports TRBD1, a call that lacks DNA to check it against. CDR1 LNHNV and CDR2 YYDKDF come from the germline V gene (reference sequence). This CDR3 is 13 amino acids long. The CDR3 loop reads CATRWGGAYGYTF.

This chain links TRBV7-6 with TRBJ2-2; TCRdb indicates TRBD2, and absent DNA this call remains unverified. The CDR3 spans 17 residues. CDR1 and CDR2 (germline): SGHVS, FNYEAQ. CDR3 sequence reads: CASSRGGGGTNTGELFF.

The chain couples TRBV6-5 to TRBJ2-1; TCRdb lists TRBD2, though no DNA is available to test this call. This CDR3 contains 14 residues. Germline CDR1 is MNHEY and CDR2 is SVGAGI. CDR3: CASRLAGAIHEQFF.

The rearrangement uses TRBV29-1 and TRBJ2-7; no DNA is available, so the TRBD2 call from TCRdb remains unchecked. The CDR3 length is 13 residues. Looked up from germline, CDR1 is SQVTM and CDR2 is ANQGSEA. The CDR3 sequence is CSAAAGTGGEQYF.

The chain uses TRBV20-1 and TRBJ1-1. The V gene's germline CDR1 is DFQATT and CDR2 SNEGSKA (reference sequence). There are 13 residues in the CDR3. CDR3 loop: CSAVASLGTEAFF.

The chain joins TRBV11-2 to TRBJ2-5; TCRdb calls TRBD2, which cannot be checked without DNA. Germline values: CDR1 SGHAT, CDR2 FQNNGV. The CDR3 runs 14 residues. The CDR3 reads CASQGLSMEETQYF.

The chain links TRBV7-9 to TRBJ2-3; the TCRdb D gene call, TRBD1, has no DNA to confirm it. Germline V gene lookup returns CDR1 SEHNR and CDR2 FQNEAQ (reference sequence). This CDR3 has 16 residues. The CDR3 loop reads CASSSNRDSPTDTQYF.

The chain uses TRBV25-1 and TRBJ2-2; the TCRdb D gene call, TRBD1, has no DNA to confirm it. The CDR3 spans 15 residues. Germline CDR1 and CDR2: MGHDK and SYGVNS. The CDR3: CASSDRGHNTGELFF.

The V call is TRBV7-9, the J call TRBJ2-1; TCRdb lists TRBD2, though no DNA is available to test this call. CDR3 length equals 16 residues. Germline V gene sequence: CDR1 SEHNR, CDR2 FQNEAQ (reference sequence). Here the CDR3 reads CASSTRSGLAVNEQFF.

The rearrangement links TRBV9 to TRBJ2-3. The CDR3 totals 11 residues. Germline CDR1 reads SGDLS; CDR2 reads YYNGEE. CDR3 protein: CASSVGDTQYF.

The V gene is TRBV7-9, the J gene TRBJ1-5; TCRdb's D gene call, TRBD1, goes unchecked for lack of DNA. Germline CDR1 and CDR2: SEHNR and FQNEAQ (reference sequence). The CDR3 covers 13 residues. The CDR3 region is CASSRTGNQPQHF. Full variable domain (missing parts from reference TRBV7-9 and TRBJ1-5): DTGVSQNPRHKITKRGQNVTFRCDPISEHNRLYWYRQTLGQGPEFLTYFQNEAQLEKSRLLSDRFSAERPKGSFSTLEIQRTEQGDSAMYLCASSRTGNQPQHFGDGTRLSIL.

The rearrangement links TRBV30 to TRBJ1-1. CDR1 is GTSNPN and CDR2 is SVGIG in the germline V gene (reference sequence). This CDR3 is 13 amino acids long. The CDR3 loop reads CAWSKGRNTEAFF.

CDR3 amino acids: CASSPSGRGEQFF. V usage is TRBV12-3 or TRBV12-4 and J usage is TRBJ2-1; TCRdb returns TRBD2, unconfirmable since there is no DNA. This CDR3 has 13 residues.

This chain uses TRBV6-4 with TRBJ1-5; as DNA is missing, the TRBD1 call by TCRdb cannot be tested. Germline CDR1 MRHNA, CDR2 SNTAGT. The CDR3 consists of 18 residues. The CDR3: CASRASHGGAGSNQPQHF.

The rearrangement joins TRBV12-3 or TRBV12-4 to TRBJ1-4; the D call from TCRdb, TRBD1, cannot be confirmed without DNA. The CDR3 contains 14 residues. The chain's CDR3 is CASSSTGGYEKLFF.

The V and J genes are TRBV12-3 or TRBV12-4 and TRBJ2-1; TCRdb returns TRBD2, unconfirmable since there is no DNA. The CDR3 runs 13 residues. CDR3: CASSLRVGLGPFF.

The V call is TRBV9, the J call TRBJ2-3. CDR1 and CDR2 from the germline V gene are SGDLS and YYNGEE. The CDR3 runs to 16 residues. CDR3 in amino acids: CASSALGLDAQSTQYF. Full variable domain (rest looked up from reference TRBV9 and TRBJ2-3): DSGVTQTPKHLITATGQRVTLRCSPRSGDLSVYWYQQSLDQGLQFLIQYYNGEERAKGNILERFSAQQFPDLHSELNLSSLELGDSALYFCASSALGLDAQSTQYFGPGTRLTVL.

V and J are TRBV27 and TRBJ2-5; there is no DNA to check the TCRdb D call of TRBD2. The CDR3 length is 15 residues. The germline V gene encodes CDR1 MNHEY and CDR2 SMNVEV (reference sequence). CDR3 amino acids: CASSTLAEIQETQYF.

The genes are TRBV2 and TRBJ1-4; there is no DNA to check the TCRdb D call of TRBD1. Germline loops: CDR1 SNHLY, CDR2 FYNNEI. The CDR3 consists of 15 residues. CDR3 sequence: CASSLGTGDFEKLFF.

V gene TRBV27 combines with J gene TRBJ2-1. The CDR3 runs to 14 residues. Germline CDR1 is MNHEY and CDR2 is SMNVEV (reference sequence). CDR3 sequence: CASSRRLQNNEQFF.

CDR3 amino acids: CASSLISLRQGNTEAFF. V gene TRBV7-9 combines with J gene TRBJ1-1; without DNA, the TCRdb call of TRBD1 cannot be checked. Germline V gene lookup returns CDR1 SEHNR and CDR2 FQNEAQ (reference sequence). The CDR3 consists of 17 residues.

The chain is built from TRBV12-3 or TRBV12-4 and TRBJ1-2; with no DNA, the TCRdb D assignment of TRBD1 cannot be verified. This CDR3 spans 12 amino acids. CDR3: CASSLRGRGYTF.

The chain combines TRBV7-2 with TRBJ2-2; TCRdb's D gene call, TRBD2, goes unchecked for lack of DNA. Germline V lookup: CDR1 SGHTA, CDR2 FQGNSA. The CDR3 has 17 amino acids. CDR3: CASSLGAGGPDTGELFF.

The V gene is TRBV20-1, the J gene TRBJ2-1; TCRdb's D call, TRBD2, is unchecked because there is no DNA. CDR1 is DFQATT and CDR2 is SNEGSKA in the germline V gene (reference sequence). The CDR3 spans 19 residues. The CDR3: CSARDRGELLAGGLGEQFF.

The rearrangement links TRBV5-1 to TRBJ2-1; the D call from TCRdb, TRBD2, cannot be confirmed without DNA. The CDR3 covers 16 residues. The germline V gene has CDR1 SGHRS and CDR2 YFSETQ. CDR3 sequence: CASNRLAGFEESEQFF.